Below, 26 T cell receptor beta chains from the same sample are listed, as sequenced in a study of T cell responses to AZD1222 COVID-19 vaccine listed by TCRdb under 2021. The sample's time point label, in plain terms: about 28 days (+/-7) after the second vaccine dose. The protocol used for the library was the immunoSEQ multiplex PCR assay. The table comes from immuneACCESS by way of TCRdb, which keeps in-frame sequences with V and J called. Part of the clones is missing from these tables; in studies checked, under half for an unresolved V gene and the rest for unknown reasons. Counted in this sample were about 130,000 clones; approximately 85% of them appeared once. 4.4% of the sample rests with the top ten. Here the sequenced sample was peripheral blood, taken 28 days after the second AZD1222 dose. These TCRs come from an adult who received the AZD1222 COVID-19 vaccine.

The chain links TRBV5-1 to TRBJ2-7; weak D call: TRBD2 (6 bases). CDR1 and CDR2 (germline): SGHRS, YFSETQ. V lost 0 bases, J lost 1 base, and 8 bases lay in between. The CDR3 is made up of 14 amino acids. The CDR3 region is CASSLGDSSYEQYF. For the CDR3, the DNA is TGCGCCAGCAGCTTGGGGGACTCATCCTACGAGCAGTACTTC.

The chain combines TRBV28 with TRBJ2-5, with a possible D match to TRBD1 (6 bases). Germline-derived CDR1 and CDR2 are MDHEN and SYDVKM. V was clipped by 4 bases and J by 1 base, with 16 bases between them. The CDR3 length is 16 residues. The CDR3: CASSSPLTGTQETQYF. The CDR3 DNA reads as TGTGCCAGCAGTTCACCCCTGACAGGAACCCAAGAGACCCAGTACTTC.

The chain employs TRBV7-2 and TRBJ2-2; 8 nucleotides match TRBD2. The CDR3 has 17 residues. Trimming removed 5 bases from V and 7 bases from J; junction bases left unmatched: 15. CDR1 is SGHTA and CDR2 is FQGNSA in the germline V gene. Written as DNA, the CDR3 is TGTGCCAGCAGCCCCCAACTCGCGGGGGGAGGGGGCGGGGAGCTGTTTTTT. Amino acids: CASSPQLAGGGGGELFF.

The genes are TRBV5-1 and TRBJ2-7; D remains unclear. Germline V gene lookup returns CDR1 SGHRS and CDR2 YFSETQ. This CDR3 spans 14 amino acids. Between the trimmed V and J ends, which lost 4 bases and 6 bases, there was a span of 17 bases. The CDR3 sequence is CASSTGLHPSEQYF. The DNA for the CDR3 is TGCGCCAGCAGCACCGGGCTCCATCCTTCCGAGCAGTACTTC.

This clone has just one count. The chain is built from TRBV5-6 and TRBJ2-5; D gene unclear. CDR3 size: 14 residues. The germline V and J ends were trimmed by 0 bases and 1 base, with 7 bases remaining between them. Germline CDR1 and CDR2: SGHDT and YYEEEE. CDR3 region: CASSLGLGQETQYF. The CDR3 nucleotides are TGTGCCAGCAGCTTGGGTCTAGGCCAAGAGACCCAGTACTTC.

The chain employs TRBV5-6 and TRBJ1-1; 7 nucleotides line up with TRBD1. The CDR3 loop spans 15 amino acids. Germline CDR1 reads SGHDT; CDR2 reads YYEEEE. V shed 4 bases and J 0 bases; nucleotides not matched to a gene: 6. The CDR3 DNA reads TGTGCCAGCAGCCCAGGACAGGAGATGAACACTGAAGCTTTCTTT. Translated: CASSPGQEMNTEAFF.

The V and J genes are TRBV6-5 and TRBJ1-5, with D unresolved. This CDR3 comprises 14 residues. The germline gives CDR1 MNHEY, CDR2 SVGAGI. Trimming left V 10 bases short and J 2 bases short, with 15 bases between. CDR3 DNA: TGTGCCACCCTACACCGAAAGGGCAATCAGCCCCAGCATTTT. Residues: CATLHRKGNQPQHF.

This chain uses TRBV5-1 with TRBJ2-7; D remains ambiguous. Trimming took 4 bases from V and 3 from J, leaving 5 bases between them. Germline-derived CDR1 and CDR2 are SGHRS and YFSETQ. CDR3 length equals 11 residues. This CDR3 reads CASSRNYEQYF. CDR3 coding DNA: TGCGCCAGCAGCCGAAACTACGAGCAGTACTTC.

This clone has only one observation. CDR3 DNA sequence: TGCAGCGTTGGAAGTAGGGAAGCCTACGAGCAGTACTTC. Translating gives CSVGSREAYEQYF. The chain has TRBV29-1 and TRBJ2-7, with no clear D. The germline V gene encodes CDR1 SQVTM and CDR2 ANQGSEA. This CDR3 has 13 amino acids. With 4 bases removed from V and 2 bases from J, the gap between germline ends came to 12 bases.

This chain uses TRBV5-1 with TRBJ1-2; D is possibly TRBD1 (5 bases). The V and J ends lost 1 base and 8 bases respectively, with 15 bases between them. CDR1 and CDR2 (germline): SGHRS, YFSETQ. CDR3 length: 14 amino acids. The CDR3 loop reads CASSLRGVSQGYTF. The CDR3 DNA follows: TGCGCCAGCAGCTTGAGAGGGGTCTCCCAGGGCTACACCTTC. The full variable domain, completed using reference TRBV5-1 and TRBJ1-2, is KAGVTQTPRYLIKTRGQQVTLSCSPISGHRSVSWYQQTPGQGLQFLFEYFSETQRNKGNFPGRFSGRQFSNSRSEMNVSTLELGDSALYLCASSLRGVSQGYTFGSGTRLTVV.

This sequence joins TRBV9 and TRBJ1-4; 8 nucleotides align to TRBD1. Germline trimming cut 2 bases from V and 8 bases from J; bases unmatched to any gene: 8. The CDR3 spans 15 residues. CDR1 and CDR2 (germline): SGDLS, YYNGEE. DNA for the CDR3: TGTGCCAGCAGCGTTTGGGACAGGCTAGGGGAAAAACTGTTTTTT. Protein sequence: CASSVWDRLGEKLFF.

The rearrangement links TRBV7-9 to TRBJ1-4, with 7 nucleotides matching TRBD1. The germline CDR1 and CDR2 sequences are SEHNR and FQNEAQ (reference sequence). The length of the CDR3 is 14 residues. The V and J ends lost 5 bases and 8 bases, in that order; junction bases with no gene match: 8. The CDR3 sequence is CASSPRQGGEKLFF. DNA of the CDR3: TGTGCCAGCAGCCCCCGACAGGGCGGCGAAAAACTGTTTTTT. The whole variable domain, remainder taken from reference TRBV7-9 and TRBJ1-4, is DTGVSQNPRHKITKRGQNVTFRCDPISEHNRLYWYRQTLGQGPEFLTYFQNEAQLEKSRLLSDRFSAERPKGSFSTLEIQRTEQGDSAMYLCASSPRQGGEKLFFGSGTQLSVL.

This clone appeared once. The chain is built from TRBV7-7 and TRBJ1-3, with 9 bases aligning to TRBD1. Germline CDR1 SSHAT, CDR2 FNYEAQ (reference sequence). The V segment lost 4 bases and the J segment 2 bases; nucleotides outside the gene matches: 3. This CDR3 is built from 15 residues. CDR3 DNA sequence: TGTGCCAGCAGCTCTGGGACAGGGACTGGAAACACCATATATTTT. This translates into CASSSGTGTGNTIYF. Full variable domain (remainder filled in from reference TRBV7-7 and TRBJ1-3): GAGVSQSPRYKVTKRGQDVTLRCDPISSHATLYWYQQALGQGPEFLTYFNYEAQPDKSGLPSDRFSAERPEGSISTLTIQRTEQRDSAMYRCASSSGTGTGNTIYFGEGSWLTVV.

With respect to this clone: Other DNA sequences in this sample translate to the same CDR3. The genes are TRBV3-1 (or the pseudogene TRBV3-2) and TRBJ2-7; D gene unclear. The CDR3 runs to 13 residues. Deletions cut 5 bases from V and 7 bases from J, with 15 bases between. Per germline, CDR1 LGHDT and CDR2 YNNKEL (reference sequence). This chain's CDR3 is CASSSRTPYEQYF. CDR3 nucleotide sequence: TGTGCCAGCAGCTCACGGACGCCGTATGAGCAGTACTTC.

V gene TRBV6-5 combines with J gene TRBJ1-2; 7 bases fit TRBD1. J lost 4 bases, V lost 6 bases, and 8 bases had no gene match. There are 14 residues in the CDR3. Germline CDR1 and CDR2: MNHEY and SVGAGI. The CDR3 loop is CASSLIQGSYGYTF. The CDR3 nucleotides are TGTGCCAGCAGCCTCATACAGGGGAGCTATGGCTACACCTTC.

Notes on this clone: The sample has other DNA sequences that encode this CDR3 too. The V and J genes are TRBV28 and TRBJ2-1; D gene ambiguous. From germline, CDR1 is MDHEN and CDR2 SYDVKM. Trimming took 2 bases from V and 2 from J, leaving 4 bases between them. The CDR3 runs to 13 residues. DNA for the CDR3: TGTGCCAGCAGTTTAGATACCTACAATGAGCAGTTCTTC. Its protein is CASSLDTYNEQFF.

V is TRBV3-1 (or the pseudogene TRBV3-2) and J is TRBJ2-3; 8 bases are a match to TRBD1. Germline-derived CDR1 and CDR2 are LGHDT and YNNKEL (reference sequence). J was trimmed by 11 bases and V by 3 bases; bases with no gene match: 7. The CDR3 is 13 residues long. The CDR3: CASSQLGQGEQYF. The CDR3, as DNA: TGTGCCAGCAGCCAGTTAGGACAGGGTGAGCAGTATTTT.

This clone was seen just once. This chain joins TRBV7-2 and TRBJ2-3; D might be TRBD2 (5 bases). Trimming took off 1 base at V and 3 bases at J, with 11 bases between the two ends. Per germline, CDR1 SGHTA and CDR2 FQGNSA. The CDR3 length is 15 residues. In DNA, the CDR3 is TGTGCCAGCAGCTTAGGATCTAGCTTGACAGATACGCAGTATTTT. Residues: CASSLGSSLTDTQYF.

Note on this clone: The same CDR3 is also encoded by other DNA sequences in this sample. The rearrangement uses TRBV30 and TRBJ1-2; D is uncertain. Trimming took off 2 bases at V and 1 base at J, with 5 bases between the two ends. Germline CDR1 is GTSNPN and CDR2 is SVGIG (reference sequence). The CDR3 is 12 residues long. This CDR3 is CAWSLSNYGYTF. CDR3 nucleotide sequence: TGTGCCTGGAGTTTGAGTAACTATGGCTACACCTTC.

CDR3 protein: CASSYGTGLAGQPQHF. The CDR3 DNA sequence: TGTGCCAGCAGCTACGGGACAGGGCTAGCAGGCCAGCCCCAGCATTTT. The chain carries TRBV7-9 and TRBJ1-5, with 9 nucleotides matching TRBD1. The germline CDR1 and CDR2 sequences are SEHNR and FQNEAQ (reference sequence). Trimming cost V 4 bases and J 7 bases; bases outside gene matches: 11. CDR3 length equals 16 residues.

The chain links TRBV6-5 to TRBJ2-7; TRBD2 is a possible D gene (5 bases). Germline loops: CDR1 MNHEY, CDR2 SVGAGI. The CDR3 loop spans 14 amino acids. With 4 bases removed from V and 6 bases from J, the gap between germline ends came to 16 bases. The CDR3 nucleotides read TGTGCCAGCAGTTCAACGGACCGCGGGCGCGAGCAGTACTTC. It is translated as CASSSTDRGREQYF.

The gene calls are TRBV19 and TRBJ1-4, with 7 bases matching TRBD1. The CDR3 totals 17 residues. J lost 0 bases, V lost 3 bases, and 7 bases had no gene match. Germline values: CDR1 LNHDA, CDR2 SQIVND (reference sequence). CDR3 loop: CASSMTAGTATNEKLFF. Written as DNA, the CDR3 is TGTGCCAGTAGTATGACCGCCGGGACAGCAACTAATGAAAAACTGTTTTTT.

The J gene is TRBJ1-5, the V gene TRBV27, with TRBD1 matching 10 bases. The CDR3 has 14 residues. Germline V gene sequence: CDR1 MNHEY, CDR2 SMNVEV (reference sequence). The trim removed 3 bases at V and 8 bases at J, leaving 4 bases unmatched. The CDR3 loop reads CASSFGDRGEPQHF. In DNA form, the CDR3 reads TGTGCCAGCAGTTTTGGGGACAGGGGAGAGCCCCAGCATTTT.

The chain has TRBV23-1 and TRBJ2-7; 9 nucleotides match TRBD1. TRBV23-1 is flagged as an ORF with uncertain function. V was clipped by 5 bases and J by 0 bases; unmatched bases: 5. The CDR3 loop spans 15 amino acids. CDR3 coding DNA: TGCGCCAGCAGTGCTGGGACAGGGCTCTCCTACGAGCAGTACTTC. This gives the protein CASSAGTGLSYEQYF.

The chain uses TRBV19 and TRBJ1-2, with 10 bases lining up with TRBD1. The germline V gene encodes CDR1 LNHDA and CDR2 SQIVND (reference sequence). V lost 7 bases and J lost 6; bases outside the gene matches: 8. The CDR3 extends over 14 amino acids. CDR3 coding DNA: TGTGCCAGTAACTTGGCCGGGACAGGGGATGGCTACACCTTC. Translated, it gives CASNLAGTGDGYTF.

There are a few counts of this clone. As DNA, the CDR3 is TGCGCCAGCAGTACTAATCAGGGCTCCTACGAGCAGTACTTC. Translating it yields CASSTNQGSYEQYF. J is TRBJ2-7 and V is TRBV5-1, with D maybe TRBD1 (5 bases). The V and J ends lost 5 bases and 0 bases respectively, with 12 bases between them. The CDR3 is 14 residues long. CDR1 and CDR2 from the germline V gene are SGHRS and YFSETQ.